This T cell receptor (beta chain) stems from a study of control samples from healthy donors and cancer patients. Only in-frame clones appear in the TCRdb table, and some are missing; sequencing was by immunoSEQ multiplex PCR. There are fewer than 200,000 clones in the sample; approximately 90% occur only once, and approximately 12% lies in the top ten. The CDR3 is made up of 13 amino acids. The junction had 4 bases not matched to a gene; V was cut back by 4 bases and J by 5 bases. Germline lookup yields CDR1 MNHEY and CDR2 SMNVEV (reference sequence). The receptor was derived from a man aged 25 to 40 in good health. This chain connects TRBV27 to TRBJ1-1; 7 bases line up with TRBD1. The material sequenced was blood. CDR3 bases: TGTGCCAGCAGTTACAGGGGAGATACTGAAGCTTTCTTT. Translating gives CASSYRGDTEAFF.